A single sample is the source of the 14 T cell receptor beta chains below, sequenced in a study of CD8 T cells in ankylosing spondylitis. Findings and limits, study-wide: Ankylosing spondylitis blood appeared to carry a characteristic TCR beta motif of 7 or 8 highly homologous variants.

No antigen is known for these receptors. TCRdb recomputed calls from the 5' RACE reads with MiXCR, one row per CDR3 protein. The sample lists about 330,000 distinct CDR3 sequences; roughly 8% were seen once. Sequencing was done on a sample of blood, either unsorted or a sorted T cell fraction (not recorded which). The receptor source for this set is a male donor with ankylosing spondylitis.

The J gene is TRBJ2-7, the V gene TRBV13; 10 bases align to TRBD2. This CDR3 contains 13 residues. V lost 5 bases, J lost 9 bases, and 7 bases stayed unmatched. Germline V gives CDR1 PRHDT, CDR2 FYEKMQ (reference sequence). CDR3 sequence reads: CASSPGLAFGQYF. The CDR3 region has the DNA TGTGCCAGCAGCCCGGGACTAGCGTTCGGGCAGTACTTC.

This clonotype was observed a few times. The V and J genes are TRBV24-1 and TRBJ2-5; D is uncertain. Looked up from germline, CDR1 is KGHDR and CDR2 is SFDVKD. With 0 bases removed from V and 4 bases from J, the gap between germline ends came to 17 bases. The CDR3 runs 17 residues. The CDR3 reads CATSDLGRCTARETQYF. The CDR3 DNA reads as TGTGCCACCAGTGATTTGGGTAGATGTACCGCCAGAGAGACCCAGTACTTC.

This clonotype turned up a few times. V and J are TRBV28 and TRBJ2-7, with 8 bases aligning to TRBD1. Germline CDR1 reads MDHEN; CDR2 reads SYDVKM. The CDR3 contains 14 residues. The J segment lost 3 bases and the V segment lost 6 bases, leaving 7 bases of the junction unmatched. In DNA, the CDR3 is TGTGCCAGCAGACCGGACAGGGTGATCTACGAGCAGTACTTC. This encodes CASRPDRVIYEQYF.

In nucleotides, the CDR3 is TGTGCCACCAGTGGGGGGAGTCGGGATGAGCAGTTCTTC. Translated: CATSGGSRDEQFF. The V gene is TRBV24-1, the J gene TRBJ2-1; D tentatively fits TRBD1 or TRBD2 (5 bases each). Germline assignment: CDR1 KGHDR and CDR2 SFDVKD. The CDR3 consists of 13 residues. V lost 5 bases and J lost 8, with 12 bases in between.

This clonotype was recorded a few times. The rearrangement joins TRBV30 to TRBJ2-7, with D possibly TRBD1 on 5 matching bases. V gave up 2 bases and J gave up 2 bases, with 10 bases separating them. Germline V gene lookup returns CDR1 GTSNPN and CDR2 SVGIG (reference sequence). The CDR3 covers 13 residues. The CDR3 spells CAWSKTAPYEQYF. DNA of the CDR3: TGTGCCTGGAGTAAGACAGCCCCCTACGAGCAGTACTTC.

The gene calls are TRBV18 and TRBJ2-4; 8 bases agree with TRBD2. The V and J ends lost 4 bases and 7 bases, in that order; junction bases with no gene match: 6. Germline V CDR1 and CDR2: KGHSH, LQKENI. This CDR3 has 14 residues. Written as DNA, the CDR3 is TGTGCCAGCTCACAAAGCGGGAGAGAGAACATTCAGTACTTC. It is translated as CASSQSGRENIQYF.

This clonotype showed up just a few times. The rearrangement links TRBV5-6 to TRBJ2-1; D gene unclear. Germline V CDR1 and CDR2: SGHDT, YYEEEE. V lost 4 bases, J lost 8 bases, and 13 bases lay in between. This CDR3 is built from 13 residues. In DNA form, the CDR3 reads TGTGCCAGCAGCGAGCCCCCCGCACATGAGCAGTTCTTC. Translation: CASSEPPAHEQFF.

This clonotype turned up a few times. The chain joins TRBV28 to TRBJ1-5, with 7 bases aligning to TRBD1. The V segment lost 6 bases and the J segment 0 bases; nucleotides outside the gene matches: 5. In germline, CDR1 is MDHEN, CDR2 SYDVKM. This CDR3 region has 15 residues. The CDR3 region is CASRTRDSSNQPQHF. The DNA of the CDR3 is TGTGCCAGCAGGACCCGGGACAGTAGCAATCAGCCCCAGCATTTT. The whole variable domain, filled in from reference TRBV28 and TRBJ1-5, reads DVKVTQSSRYLVKRTGEKVFLECVQDMDHENMFWYRQDPGLGLRLIYFSYDVKMKEKGDIPEGYSVSREKKERFSLILESASTNQTSMYLCASRTRDSSNQPQHFGDGTRLSIL.

The sample holds a few counts of this clonotype. V usage is TRBV21-1 and J usage is TRBJ2-7; the table's D call TRBD1 went unverified against the DNA. TRBV21-1 constitutes a pseudogene. The length of the CDR3 is 16 residues. The CDR3 bases are TGTGCCAGCAGCAAAGTTGGGGGACAGAAGTCTGACGAGCAGTACTTC. Its protein product is CASSKVGGQKSDEQYF.

This clonotype was recorded a few times. J is TRBJ2-1 and V is TRBV5-5; the match to TRBD2 covers 8 bases. The CDR3 has 17 amino acids. After removal of 4 bases from V and 5 bases from J, the junction contained 14 bases not matched to a gene. CDR1 is SGHKS, CDR2 YYEKEE, per germline (reference sequence). This CDR3 is CASSPTVAGGFHNEQFF. In DNA form, the CDR3 reads TGTGCCAGCAGCCCGACTGTCGCGGGAGGTTTCCACAATGAGCAGTTCTTC.

The chain links TRBV10-2 to TRBJ2-2, with D perhaps matching TRBD2 (6 bases). The CDR3 runs to 16 residues. The germline CDR1 and CDR2 sequences are WSHSY and SAAADI. Trimming pared 6 bases from V and 1 base from J, leaving 15 bases between. The CDR3 region has the DNA TGCGCCAGCAGGGGATGGGGGGATGGGAACACCGGGGAGCTGTTTTTT. Residues: CASRGWGDGNTGELFF.

The J gene is TRBJ2-6, the V gene TRBV6-1, with D possibly being TRBD1 (5 bases). The V end was cut by 8 bases, the J end by 2 bases, with 10 bases between. This CDR3 is built from 14 residues. Germline V CDR1 and CDR2: MNHNS, SASEGT. The CDR3 DNA is TGTGCCAGCTCAAACAGGACTGGGGCCAACGTCCTGACTTTC. Translated, it gives CASSNRTGANVLTF.

This clonotype was seen many times. The V gene is TRBV7-9, the J gene TRBJ2-1, with a weak D call TRBD2 (5 bases). This CDR3 comprises 12 residues. With 2 bases removed from V and 8 bases from J, the gap between germline ends came to 7 bases. Germline V CDR1 and CDR2: SEHNR, FQNEAQ (reference sequence). CDR3: CASSLTRDEQFF. In DNA form, the CDR3 reads TGTGCCAGCAGCTTAACTAGGGATGAGCAGTTCTTC.

This clonotype showed up just a few times. V usage is TRBV11-2 and J usage is TRBJ2-5; no firm D call. CDR3 size: 14 residues. The germline CDR1 and CDR2 sequences are SGHAT and FQNNGV. Trimming removed 5 bases at V and 4 bases at J, with 14 bases between. The CDR3 nucleotides are TGTGCCAGCAGCGTCCGCCCGGTAGGAGAGACCCAGTACTTC. Residues: CASSVRPVGETQYF.